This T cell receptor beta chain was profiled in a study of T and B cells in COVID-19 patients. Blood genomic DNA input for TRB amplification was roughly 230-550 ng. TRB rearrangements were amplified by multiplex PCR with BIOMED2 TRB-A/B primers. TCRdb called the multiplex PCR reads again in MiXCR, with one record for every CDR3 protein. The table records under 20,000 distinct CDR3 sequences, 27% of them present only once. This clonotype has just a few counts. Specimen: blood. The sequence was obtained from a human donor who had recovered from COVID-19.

For the CDR3, the DNA is TGCAGTGCTAGAGATAGTGACAGGGCGTACGAGCAGTACTTC. This codes for CSARDSDRAYEQYF. The chain carries TRBV20-1 and TRBJ2-7; 7 positions agree with TRBD1. The germline CDR1 and CDR2 sequences are DFQATT and SNEGSKA (reference sequence). The trim removed 0 bases at V and 4 bases at J, leaving 6 bases unmatched. This CDR3 spans 14 amino acids.